This T cell receptor (beta chain) was observed in a study of a mutant IDH1 vaccine in newly diagnosed glioma. The repertoire was sequenced with immunoSEQ multiplex PCR; TCRdb's copy has only in-frame clones and lacks some. The sample contains around 67,000 clones, over 70% of which appear only once. The germline gives CDR1 LGHNA, CDR2 YSLEER. The length of the CDR3 is 15 residues. V lost 3 bases to trimming and J lost 7 bases, with 18 bases between them. Documented time point: baseline, week 1 (first vaccination visit). Treatment given: pre-vaccination baseline after standard-of-care therapy. Study-wide results and caveats: With respect to changes in top peripheral T cell clonotypes, pseudoprogression seemed unrelated.

A remark on this clone: Its specificity is not known.

V is TRBV4-3 and J is TRBJ2-5; D gene uncertain. The sequences come from peripheral blood mononuclear cells (PBMCs), collected from a glioma patient treated with radiotherapy, temozolomide or both. The source of this sequence is a young woman with glioma. Some clones in this sample may be carry-over from other donors' samples. DNA of the CDR3: TGCGCCAGCAGCCAGCACGCCTCCCGTCCGGGGACCCAGTACTTC. Residues: CASSQHASRPGTQYF.